A selection of T cell receptor beta chains follows, all from one sample in a study of blood T cell repertoires in COVID-19. Here immunoSEQ multiplex PCR was the method, and the copy in TCRdb shows in-frame clones only, minus some. The top ten hold roughly 25% of the sample, which has about 190,000 clones, 60% to 80% seen once. The sequenced sample consisted of peripheral blood. Receptor source: a woman in her seventies with acute or convalescent COVID-19. CDR3s include the opening cysteine and the closing phenylalanine or tryptophan. Fields, in order: clone size, J gene, D gene, V gene, CDR3 protein, CDR3 DNA. A D gene is named only where the DNA matches it firmly. Clone size is shown for a subset of rows, as once, few, many or a class of expanded clone.

>NA|TRBJ2-3|TRBD1|TRBV24-1
CATSAKGTGITDTQYF
TGTGCCACCAGTGCGAAGGGGACAGGGATCACAGATACGCAGTATTTT
>NA|TRBJ1-6|NA|TRBV9
CASSVDGDLYSPLHF
TGTGCCAGCAGCGTAGACGGGGACTTGTATTCACCCCTCCACTTT
>many|TRBJ1-5|NA|TRBV24-1
CATSATRASQPQHF
TGTGCCACCAGCGCGACCAGGGCTTCTCAGCCCCAGCATTTT
>many|TRBJ1-4|NA|TRBV2
CASRGEGVREKLFF
TGTGCCAGCAGGGGAGAGGGCGTACGAGAAAAACTGTTTTTT
>NA|TRBJ2-1|NA|TRBV3-1/TRBV3-2
CASSQGVLALGGQFF
TGTGCCAGCAGCCAAGGAGTCCTAGCTTTGGGGGGGCAGTTCTTC
>NA|TRBJ2-3|NA|TRBV6-6
CASSYRQTSTDTQYF
TGTGCCAGCAGTTACCGGCAGACTAGCACAGATACGCAGTATTTT
>NA|TRBJ1-2|TRBD1|TRBV28
CASSSGQGSYGYTF
TGTGCCAGCAGTTCGGGACAGGGAAGCTATGGCTACACCTTC
>NA|TRBJ1-5|TRBD1|TRBV19
CASSVGQGDLSQPQHF
TGTGCCAGTAGTGTAGGACAGGGTGATCTTTCTCAGCCCCAGCATTTT
>NA|TRBJ1-4|TRBD1|TRBV2
CASRDRQTNEKLFF
TGTGCCAGCAGGGACAGGCAAACTAATGAAAAACTGTTTTTT
>few|TRBJ2-7|NA|TRBV5-1
CASSLEPVTSYEQYF
TGCGCCAGCAGCTTGGAGCCCGTAACGTCCTACGAGCAGTACTTC
>NA|TRBJ2-5|NA|TRBV5-6
CASSSGLDQETQYF
TGTGCCAGCAGCTCGGGATTGGACCAAGAGACCCAGTACTTC
>NA|TRBJ2-1|NA|TRBV30
CAWSFGRSTRSYNEQFF
TGTGCCTGGAGTTTTGGGAGGTCGACGAGATCCTACAATGAGCAGTTCTTC
>NA|TRBJ1-1|NA|TRBV19
CASIKEMNTEAFF
TGTGCCAGTATTAAGGAGATGAACACTGAAGCTTTCTTT
>NA|TRBJ2-3|NA|TRBV5-1
CASSSMRGTDTQYF
TGCGCCAGCAGCTCGATGAGGGGGACAGATACGCAGTATTTT
>NA|TRBJ2-1|TRBD2|TRBV29-1
CSVEDLASGGRYNEQFF
TGCAGCGTTGAAGATCTGGCTAGCGGGGGCAGATACAATGAGCAGTTCTTC
>once|TRBJ1-6|TRBD1|TRBV30
CAWSGDRVYNSPLHF
TGTGCCTGGAGCGGGGACAGGGTCTATAATTCACCCCTCCACTTT